This passage covers 24 T cell receptor beta chains from one sample sequenced in a study of beta chain features in type 1 diabetes. Notes on the study in general: For Type 1 diabetes patients, all four CD4+ subsets carried TCRB CDR3s that were moderately but significantly shorter.

Expressed TCRB transcripts got sequenced, as all isolated RNA was reverse transcribed. Assay used: immunoSEQ multiplex PCR; TCRdb lists only in-frame clones, some missing. Among 600,000 or so clones listed, more than 13% were seen once. Their antigens remain unidentified. Sample: naive CD4+ T cells from blood. These receptors were obtained from a man between 18 and 29 years old with type 1 diabetes.

The rearrangement uses TRBV30 and TRBJ1-6, with 7 bases aligning to TRBD1. Losses at the gene ends were 8 bases for V and 1 base for J; bases not matched to a gene: 5. CDR3 length: 14 amino acids. CDR1 and CDR2 from the germline V gene are GTSNPN and SVGIG (reference sequence). The CDR3: CAEGAESYNSPLHF. The CDR3 DNA reads TGTGCCGAGGGGGCAGAATCCTATAATTCACCCCTCCACTTT.

The DNA for the CDR3 is TGTGCCTGGAGCAACGGTCTTGCGGGAGTTGGCGAGCAGTACTTC. Protein: CAWSNGLAGVGEQYF. The chain is built from TRBV30 and TRBJ2-7; TRBD2 matches 7 bases. Germline assignment: CDR1 GTSNPN and CDR2 SVGIG (reference sequence). This CDR3 contains 15 residues. Unmatched junction bases numbered 14, after V lost 3 bases and J lost 6 bases.

Only a few counts were recorded for this clone. The V and J genes are TRBV28 and TRBJ2-1; tentative D call: TRBD2 (6 bases). V was cut by 6 bases and J by 5 bases, with 11 bases left in between. The CDR3 is 13 amino acids. Per the germline V gene, CDR1 is MDHEN and CDR2 is SYDVKM. CDR3 coding DNA: TGTGCCAGCAGCCTGAGCGGGCACAATGAGCAGTTCTTC. This sequence encodes CASSLSGHNEQFF.

J is TRBJ1-2 and V is TRBV4-3; D is uncertain. This CDR3 has 14 residues. The germline V and J ends were trimmed by 3 bases and 1 base, with 9 bases remaining between them. In germline, CDR1 is LGHNA, CDR2 YSLEER. The CDR3: CASSQLVGNYGYTF. The CDR3 nucleotides are TGCGCCAGCAGCCAGCTGGTGGGTAACTATGGCTACACCTTC.

V usage is TRBV4-1 and J usage is TRBJ2-5; D unclear. The germline V gene has CDR1 MGHRA and CDR2 YSYEKL. Trimming cost V 1 base and J 5 bases, with 8 bases left between them. CDR3 length: 13 amino acids. CDR3 protein: CASSQGLGETQYF. The CDR3 nucleotides are TGCGCCAGCAGCCAAGGTCTAGGGGAGACCCAGTACTTC.

As DNA, the CDR3 is TGTGCCTGGCCCGGGGAGGGGAAAGTAGGTTACACCTTC. Its protein product is CAWPGEGKVGYTF. The rearrangement links TRBV30 to TRBJ1-2, with a possible D match to TRBD1 (5 bases). Germline V CDR1 and CDR2: GTSNPN, SVGIG (reference sequence). The V end was cut by 5 bases, the J end by 11 bases, with 21 bases between. The CDR3 sequence is 13 residues long.

Concerning this clone itself: In the same sample, other DNA sequences code for this CDR3. The chain is built from TRBV30 and TRBJ2-1; D remains ambiguous. The CDR3 length is 11 residues. Germline assignment: CDR1 GTSNPN and CDR2 SVGIG (reference sequence). Trimming pared 3 bases from V and 2 bases from J, leaving 2 bases between. The CDR3 is CAWSPYNEQFF. The CDR3 region has the DNA TGTGCCTGGAGCCCCTACAATGAGCAGTTCTTC.

The sample holds a few counts of this clone. The chain carries TRBV7-9 and TRBJ2-2; 7 bases are a match to TRBD1. J lost 0 bases, V lost 5 bases, and 9 bases had no gene match. Germline CDR1 reads SEHNR; CDR2 reads FQNEAQ (reference sequence). This CDR3 contains 17 residues. The CDR3 here is CASSRKTGTANTGELFF. CDR3 sequence (DNA): TGTGCCAGCAGCAGAAAGACCGGGACAGCGAACACCGGGGAGCTGTTTTTT.

The chain has TRBV7-9 and TRBJ1-2; D is unresolved. CDR3 length: 14 amino acids. The ends were cut back, 5 bases at V and 4 bases at J, with 14 bases in the middle. Germline V gene lookup returns CDR1 SEHNR and CDR2 FQNEAQ (reference sequence). Here the CDR3 DNA reads TGTGCCAGCAGCCCACCGGACGGAAGCTATGGCTACACCTTC. Its protein product is CASSPPDGSYGYTF. Based on the CDR3 plus reference TRBV7-9 and TRBJ1-2, the full variable domain is DTGVSQNPRHKITKRGQNVTFRCDPISEHNRLYWYRQTLGQGPEFLTYFQNEAQLEKSRLLSDRFSAERPKGSFSTLEIQRTEQGDSAMYLCASSPPDGSYGYTFGSGTRLTVV.

V and J are TRBV29-1 and TRBJ1-5, with no clear D. Germline assignment: CDR1 SQVTM and CDR2 ANQGSEA. The CDR3 loop spans 10 amino acids. The V and J ends lost 8 bases and 7 bases respectively, with 9 bases between them. The CDR3 loop reads CSSRQQPQHF. The CDR3 nucleotides are TGCAGCTCCCGCCAGCAGCCCCAGCATTTT.

V usage is TRBV28 and J usage is TRBJ1-2, with 8 bases that match TRBD1. The V gene's germline CDR1 is MDHEN and CDR2 SYDVKM. Unmatched junction bases numbered 9, after V lost 8 bases and J lost 7 bases. The CDR3 is 13 amino acids. CDR3 loop: CASPNSGGSGYTF. The CDR3 DNA reads TGTGCCAGCCCAAACTCAGGGGGCAGTGGCTACACCTTC.

CDR3 DNA: TGTGCCAGCAGCTGGCCGACTAGCGGGGCAGATACGCAGTATTTT. This encodes CASSWPTSGADTQYF. The chain has TRBV7-9 and TRBJ2-3; 11 bases match TRBD2. V lost 4 bases, J lost 4 bases, and 4 bases stayed unmatched. CDR3 length equals 15 residues. Germline V lookup: CDR1 SEHNR, CDR2 FQNEAQ (reference sequence).

The CDR3 here is CASSQDWGARRDTDTQYF. DNA for the CDR3: TGCGCCAGCAGCCAAGACTGGGGGGCGCGCAGGGACACAGATACGCAGTATTTT. This chain joins TRBV4-1 and TRBJ2-3; D might be TRBD1 or TRBD2, each matching 6 bases. CDR3 length equals 18 residues. V lost 0 bases and J 2 bases, leaving 18 bases between the germline ends. Germline CDR1 and CDR2: MGHRA and YSYEKL.

This clone occurred a few times. J is TRBJ2-7 and V is TRBV9; the D is unclear. V gave up 0 bases and J gave up 6 bases, with 10 bases separating them. CDR3 length: 13 residues. Germline V gene sequence: CDR1 SGDLS, CDR2 YYNGEE. This CDR3 is CASSVDWRSEQYF. The CDR3 nucleotides are TGTGCCAGCAGCGTAGATTGGCGGTCCGAGCAGTACTTC. Supplemented by reference TRBV9 and TRBJ2-7, the full variable domain reads DSGVTQTPKHLITATGQRVTLRCSPRSGDLSVYWYQQSLDQGLQFLIQYYNGEERAKGNILERFSAQQFPDLHSELNLSSLELGDSALYFCASSVDWRSEQYFGPGTRLTVT.

In its sample, this clone was seen a few times. The CDR3 coding sequence is TGTGCCAGCAGCCCCGGACCTCTCGACGAGACCCAGTACTTC. It encodes CASSPGPLDETQYF. This sequence joins TRBV5-4 and TRBJ2-5; no clear D gene. Trimming took 4 bases from V and 5 from J, leaving 15 bases between them. This CDR3 is 14 amino acids long. Germline lookup yields CDR1 SGHNT and CDR2 YYREEE (reference sequence).

The chain carries TRBV5-4 and TRBJ2-5; weak D call: TRBD2 (6 bases). This CDR3 comprises 15 residues. Trimming cost V 4 bases and J 2 bases, with 15 bases left between them. Germline CDR1 is SGHNT and CDR2 is YYREEE (reference sequence). DNA for the CDR3: TGTGCCAGCAGCCCCCAGGAGGGCTTGCAAGAGACCCAGTACTTC. Translated: CASSPQEGLQETQYF.

The chain has TRBV5-1 and TRBJ2-7; 9 bases line up with TRBD1. The CDR3 is 16 residues long. The V gene end was trimmed by 3 bases and the J gene end by 2 bases; junction bases not matched to a gene: 9. Germline V lookup: CDR1 SGHRS, CDR2 YFSETQ. The CDR3 DNA reads as TGCGCCAGCAGCTCCCCAGACAGGGGGGAGACCTACGAGCAGTACTTC. Amino acid sequence: CASSSPDRGETYEQYF. Combining the CDR3 with reference TRBV5-1 and TRBJ2-7 gives the whole variable domain KAGVTQTPRYLIKTRGQQVTLSCSPISGHRSVSWYQQTPGQGLQFLFEYFSETQRNKGNFPGRFSGRQFSNSRSEMNVSTLELGDSALYLCASSSPDRGETYEQYFGPGTRLTVT.

This clone was detected a few times. The chain links TRBV15 to TRBJ1-5; D is unclear. The ends were cut back, 6 bases at V and 7 bases at J, with 13 bases in the middle. Germline V CDR1 and CDR2: LNHNV, YYDKDF (reference sequence). The CDR3 has 13 residues. CDR3 sequence: CATRGRLEQPQHF. Here the CDR3 DNA reads TGTGCCACCAGAGGACGGTTGGAACAGCCCCAGCATTTT.

This chain joins TRBV7-3 and TRBJ2-2, with TRBD1 matching 9 bases. J lost 6 bases, V lost 5 bases, and 7 bases had no gene match. This CDR3 is 15 amino acids long. Germline V gene data show CDR1 as SGHTA and CDR2 as FQGTGA. CDR3 region: CASSGPGTGSGELFF. CDR3 in DNA: TGTGCCAGCAGCGGTCCCGGGACAGGGTCCGGGGAGCTGTTTTTT.

This clone appeared once. The genes are TRBV18 and TRBJ1-1; D possibly corresponds to TRBD1 (6 bases). In germline, CDR1 is KGHSH, CDR2 LQKENI. The CDR3 covers 16 residues. V was cut by 1 base and J by 1 base, with 13 bases left in between. CDR3 DNA sequence: TGTGCCAGCTCACCACAACGGGGGCAGGCGAACACTGAAGCTTTCTTT. Translated, it gives CASSPQRGQANTEAFF.

The CDR3 spells CASTTQAGQPHEQYF. The CDR3 DNA sequence: TGTGCCAGCACCACTCAGGCGGGACAGCCCCACGAGCAGTACTTC. The V gene is TRBV27, the J gene TRBJ2-7, with D possibly being TRBD1 (7 bases). The length of the CDR3 is 15 residues. The V gene's germline CDR1 is MNHEY and CDR2 SMNVEV (reference sequence). V was pared by 7 bases and J by 5 bases, with 21 bases between.

The chain links TRBV6-5 to TRBJ2-1; D is perhaps TRBD1 or TRBD2 (5 bases each). Germline V lookup: CDR1 MNHEY, CDR2 SVGAGI. The V gene lost 7 bases and the J gene lost 9 bases, with 16 bases spanning the gap. The CDR3 is 13 residues long. The CDR3 DNA reads TGTGCCAGCACCAGGGACCCCCGGGGTGAGCAGTTCTTC. This sequence encodes CASTRDPRGEQFF.

This clone was seen only a few times. The CDR3 loop reads CASSRATGRATEQYF. The CDR3 nucleotides read TGCGCCAGCAGCAGGGCCACAGGGAGGGCTACCGAGCAGTACTTC. The chain recombines TRBV5-1 with TRBJ2-7; TRBD2 might be the D (7 bases). The V and J ends lost 4 bases and 6 bases respectively, with 20 bases between them. From germline, CDR1 is SGHRS and CDR2 YFSETQ. The CDR3 extends over 15 amino acids.

V and J are TRBV5-1 and TRBJ2-2, with D maybe TRBD1 (5 bases). The CDR3 contains 14 residues. Germline assignment: CDR1 SGHRS and CDR2 YFSETQ. Deletions cut 6 bases from V and 5 bases from J, with 14 bases between. The CDR3: CASISGLGTGELFF. CDR3 nucleotides: TGCGCCAGCATCTCAGGGTTGGGAACCGGGGAGCTGTTTTTT.